A selection of T cell receptor beta chains follows, all from one sample in a study of T cells in Graves' hyperthyroidism and ophthalmopathy. One entry per CDR3 protein, called by TCRdb with MiXCR from the multiplex PCR reads. The sample consists of around 340,000 distinct CDR3 sequences, around 14% of them appearing once. The material sequenced was blood. The receptors derive from a woman aged 30 to 39 with Graves' hyperthyroidism. Each CDR3 is given with its conserved first and last residue. Fields, in order: CDR3 DNA, CDR3 protein, clone size, V gene, J gene, D gene. A D gene is named only where the DNA matches it firmly. Where a row states a size, it is once, few, many or the class of an expanded clone; other rows omit it.

cdr3_nt: TGTGCCAGCCGCAAACAGGGTTATGGCTACACCTTC; cdr3_aa: CASRKQGYGYTF; clone_size: many; v_call: TRBV9; j_call: TRBJ1-2; d_call: NA
cdr3_nt: TGTGCCACCAGTGATTCCGGGACCGGCTTCTTGGGGCCAGATACGCAGTATTTT; cdr3_aa: CATSDSGTGFLGPDTQYF; clone_size: many; v_call: TRBV24-1; j_call: TRBJ2-3; d_call: NA
cdr3_nt: TGTGCCTCAGCAGGGAGGGGTCAGCCCCAGCATTTT; cdr3_aa: CASAGRGQPQHF; clone_size: NA; v_call: TRBV19; j_call: TRBJ1-5; d_call: NA
cdr3_nt: TGTGCCACCAGCTTGAGCGTTTCCTACGAGCAGTACTTC; cdr3_aa: CATSLSVSYEQYF; clone_size: NA; v_call: TRBV15; j_call: TRBJ2-7; d_call: NA
cdr3_nt: TGTGCCAGCCGTGAACCCGACAGGCCCGGGGCCAACGTCCTGACTTTC; cdr3_aa: CASREPDRPGANVLTF; clone_size: many; v_call: TRBV11-2; j_call: TRBJ2-6; d_call: NA
cdr3_nt: TGTGCCAGCAGCCAAGCGCCAGGGACCGACACCATATATTTT; cdr3_aa: CASSQAPGTDTIYF; clone_size: NA; v_call: TRBV3-1; j_call: TRBJ1-3; d_call: NA
cdr3_nt: TGTGCCAGCAGTAATACCGGGACATCCTCCACAGATACGCAGTATTTT; cdr3_aa: CASSNTGTSSTDTQYF; clone_size: many; v_call: TRBV5-5; j_call: TRBJ2-3; d_call: NA
cdr3_nt: TGTGCCAGCAGTCAACTTAGTGGGGGGGCCGGTAATCAGCCCCAGCATTTT; cdr3_aa: CASSQLSGGAGNQPQHF; clone_size: many; v_call: TRBV6-1; j_call: TRBJ1-5; d_call: NA
cdr3_nt: TGTGCCAGCAGCCCAGTCGGGGGAGTGTTGGTGAATGAGCAGTTCTTC; cdr3_aa: CASSPVGGVLVNEQFF; clone_size: many; v_call: TRBV13; j_call: TRBJ2-1; d_call: NA
cdr3_nt: TGTGCCAGCAGTGACCTTCCGGGAGGGTCAGATACGCAGTATTTT; cdr3_aa: CASSDLPGGSDTQYF; clone_size: few; v_call: TRBV6-4; j_call: TRBJ2-3; d_call: TRBD2
cdr3_nt: TGTGCCAGCTCGCCTGATATACAAGAGACCCAGTACTTC; cdr3_aa: CASSPDIQETQYF; clone_size: many; v_call: TRBV18; j_call: TRBJ2-5; d_call: NA
cdr3_nt: TGCAGTGCTACTACTAGCACCGACCTGGAGACCCAGTACTTC; cdr3_aa: CSATTSTDLETQYF; clone_size: few; v_call: TRBV20-1; j_call: TRBJ2-5; d_call: NA
cdr3_nt: TGTGCCAGCAGCTTAGATTCCCGCGGGTTAGATACGCAGTATTTT; cdr3_aa: CASSLDSRGLDTQYF; clone_size: NA; v_call: TRBV7-6; j_call: TRBJ2-3; d_call: NA
cdr3_nt: TGTGCCAGCAGCTCAGGGACAGAGATAACTGGGGCCAACGTCCTGACTTTC; cdr3_aa: CASSSGTEITGANVLTF; clone_size: few; v_call: TRBV7-2; j_call: TRBJ2-6; d_call: TRBD1
cdr3_nt: TGTGCCAGTGTTTGGGGAGGCAATCAGCCCCAGCATTTT; cdr3_aa: CASVWGGNQPQHF; clone_size: many; v_call: TRBV6-1; j_call: TRBJ1-5; d_call: NA
cdr3_nt: TGTGCCAGCAGTCGGACCTGGGCTGAAGCTTTCTTT; cdr3_aa: CASSRTWAEAFF; clone_size: many; v_call: TRBV28; j_call: TRBJ1-1; d_call: NA